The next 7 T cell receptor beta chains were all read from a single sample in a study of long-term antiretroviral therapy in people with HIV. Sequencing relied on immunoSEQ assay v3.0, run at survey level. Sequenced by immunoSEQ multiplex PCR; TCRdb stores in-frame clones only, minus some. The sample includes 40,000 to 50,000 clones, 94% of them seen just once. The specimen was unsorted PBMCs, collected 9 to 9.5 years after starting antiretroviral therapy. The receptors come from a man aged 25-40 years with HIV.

The CDR3 DNA sequence: TGCGCCAGCAACCCATTCAAGGACAGGGTAAGGGAAAAACTGTTTTTT. Its translation: CASNPFKDRVREKLFF. The J gene is TRBJ1-4, the V gene TRBV5-1; 8 nucleotides align to TRBD1. Germline V gene data show CDR1 as SGHRS and CDR2 as YFSETQ. The V gene end was trimmed by 6 bases and the J gene end by 8 bases; junction bases not matched to a gene: 15. This CDR3 spans 16 amino acids.

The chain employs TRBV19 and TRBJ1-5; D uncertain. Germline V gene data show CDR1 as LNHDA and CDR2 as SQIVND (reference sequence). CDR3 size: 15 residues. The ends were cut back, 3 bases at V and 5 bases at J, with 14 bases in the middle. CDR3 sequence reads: CASSMAGSSHQPQHF. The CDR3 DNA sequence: TGTGCCAGTAGTATGGCCGGGAGTTCCCATCAGCCCCAGCATTTT.

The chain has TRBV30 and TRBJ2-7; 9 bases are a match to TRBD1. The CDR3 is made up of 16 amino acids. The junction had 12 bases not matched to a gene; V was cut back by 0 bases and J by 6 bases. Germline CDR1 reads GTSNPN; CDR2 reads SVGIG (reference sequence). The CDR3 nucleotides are TGTGCCTGGAGTGTACTGTTCGGACAGGGGAAGGGCGAGCAGTACTTC. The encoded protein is CAWSVLFGQGKGEQYF.

The CDR3 loop reads CASSSRGEQYF. The CDR3 bases are TGTGCCAGCAGCTCAAGGGGCGAGCAGTACTTC. The chain recombines TRBV7-8 with TRBJ2-7, with a possible D match to TRBD1 (5 bases). Trimming left V 4 bases short and J 6 bases short, with 7 bases between. This CDR3 is 11 amino acids long. CDR1 SGHVS and CDR2 FQNEAQ come from the germline V gene.

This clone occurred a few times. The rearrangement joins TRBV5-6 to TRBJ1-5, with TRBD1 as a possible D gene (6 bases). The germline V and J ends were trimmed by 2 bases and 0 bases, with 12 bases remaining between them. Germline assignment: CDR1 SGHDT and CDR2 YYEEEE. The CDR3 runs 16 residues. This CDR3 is CASSFGGGYSNQPQHF. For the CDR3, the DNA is TGTGCCAGCAGCTTCGGAGGGGGTTATAGCAATCAGCCCCAGCATTTT.

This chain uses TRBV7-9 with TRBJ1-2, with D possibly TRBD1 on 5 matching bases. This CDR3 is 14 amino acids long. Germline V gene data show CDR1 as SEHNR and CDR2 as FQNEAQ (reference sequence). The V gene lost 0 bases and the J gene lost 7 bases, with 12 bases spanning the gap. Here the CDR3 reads CASSLALQGAGYTF. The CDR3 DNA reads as TGTGCCAGCAGCTTAGCCCTCCAGGGTGCTGGCTACACCTTC.

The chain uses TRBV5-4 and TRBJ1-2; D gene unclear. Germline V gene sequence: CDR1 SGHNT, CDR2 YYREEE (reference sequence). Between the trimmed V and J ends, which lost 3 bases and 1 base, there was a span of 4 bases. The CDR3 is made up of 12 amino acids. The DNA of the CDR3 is TGTGCCAGCAGCTCCCTTAACTATGGCTACACCTTC. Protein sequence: CASSSLNYGYTF.